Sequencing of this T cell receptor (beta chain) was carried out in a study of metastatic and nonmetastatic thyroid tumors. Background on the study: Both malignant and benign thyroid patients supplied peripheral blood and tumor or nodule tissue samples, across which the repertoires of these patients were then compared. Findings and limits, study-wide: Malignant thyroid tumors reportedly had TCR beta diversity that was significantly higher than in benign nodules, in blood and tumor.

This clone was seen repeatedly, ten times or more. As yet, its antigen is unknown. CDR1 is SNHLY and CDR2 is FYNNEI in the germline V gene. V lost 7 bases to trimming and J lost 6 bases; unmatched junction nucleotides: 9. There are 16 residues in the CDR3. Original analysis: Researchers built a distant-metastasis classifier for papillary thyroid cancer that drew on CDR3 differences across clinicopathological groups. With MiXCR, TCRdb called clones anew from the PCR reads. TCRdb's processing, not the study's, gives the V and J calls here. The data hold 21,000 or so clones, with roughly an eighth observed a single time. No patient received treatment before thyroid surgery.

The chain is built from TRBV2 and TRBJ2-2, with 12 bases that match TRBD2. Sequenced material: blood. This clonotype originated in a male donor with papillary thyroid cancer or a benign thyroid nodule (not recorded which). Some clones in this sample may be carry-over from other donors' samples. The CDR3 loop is CASTDSLAGGPGELFF. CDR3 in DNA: TGTGCCAGCACCGATAGCCTAGCGGGAGGGCCCGGGGAGCTGTTTTTT.